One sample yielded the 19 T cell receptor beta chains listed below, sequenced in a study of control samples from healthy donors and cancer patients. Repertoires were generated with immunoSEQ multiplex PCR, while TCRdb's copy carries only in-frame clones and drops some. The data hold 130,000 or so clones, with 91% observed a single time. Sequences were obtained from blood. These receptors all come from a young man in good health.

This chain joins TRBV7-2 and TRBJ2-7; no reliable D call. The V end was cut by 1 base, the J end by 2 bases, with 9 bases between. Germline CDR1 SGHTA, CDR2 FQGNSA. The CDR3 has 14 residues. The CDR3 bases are TGTGCCAGCAGCTTAGAGGGATCAGCCTACGAGCAGTACTTC. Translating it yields CASSLEGSAYEQYF.

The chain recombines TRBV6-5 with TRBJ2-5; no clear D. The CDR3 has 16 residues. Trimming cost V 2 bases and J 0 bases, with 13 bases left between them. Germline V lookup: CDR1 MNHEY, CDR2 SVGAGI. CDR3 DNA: TGTGCCAGCAGTTACGGTGTTACACCAGACCAAGAGACCCAGTACTTC. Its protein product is CASSYGVTPDQETQYF.

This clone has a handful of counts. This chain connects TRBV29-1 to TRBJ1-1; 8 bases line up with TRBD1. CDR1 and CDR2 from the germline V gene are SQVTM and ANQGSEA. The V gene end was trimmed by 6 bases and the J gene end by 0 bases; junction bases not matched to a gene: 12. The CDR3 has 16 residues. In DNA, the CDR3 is TGCAGCGTGAACCCGGGACAGGTGGGAGTGAACACTGAAGCTTTCTTT. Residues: CSVNPGQVGVNTEAFF.

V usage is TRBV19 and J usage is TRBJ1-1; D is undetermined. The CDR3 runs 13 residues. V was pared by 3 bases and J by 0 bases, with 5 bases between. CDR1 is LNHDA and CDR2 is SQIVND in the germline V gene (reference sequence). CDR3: CASSIQVNTEAFF. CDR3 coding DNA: TGTGCCAGTAGTATTCAAGTGAACACTGAAGCTTTCTTT.

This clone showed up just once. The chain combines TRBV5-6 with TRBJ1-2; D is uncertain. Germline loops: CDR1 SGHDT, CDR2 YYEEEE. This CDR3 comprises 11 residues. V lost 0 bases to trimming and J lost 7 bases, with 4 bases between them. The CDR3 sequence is CASSLAGGYTF. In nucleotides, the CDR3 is TGTGCCAGCAGCTTGGCAGGTGGCTACACCTTC.

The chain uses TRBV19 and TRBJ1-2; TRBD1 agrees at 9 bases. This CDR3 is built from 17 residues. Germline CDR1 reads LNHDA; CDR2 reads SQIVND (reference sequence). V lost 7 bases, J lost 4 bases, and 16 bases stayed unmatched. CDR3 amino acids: CASTRGDRDPLGYGYTF. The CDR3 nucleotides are TGTGCCAGTACCAGAGGGGACAGGGACCCCCTAGGCTATGGCTACACCTTC.

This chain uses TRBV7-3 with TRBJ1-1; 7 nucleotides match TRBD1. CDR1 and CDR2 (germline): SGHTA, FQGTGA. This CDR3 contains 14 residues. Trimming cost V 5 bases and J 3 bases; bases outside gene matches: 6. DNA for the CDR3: TGTGCCAGCAGCCCAGGACAGGACTACACTGAAGCTTTCTTT. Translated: CASSPGQDYTEAFF.

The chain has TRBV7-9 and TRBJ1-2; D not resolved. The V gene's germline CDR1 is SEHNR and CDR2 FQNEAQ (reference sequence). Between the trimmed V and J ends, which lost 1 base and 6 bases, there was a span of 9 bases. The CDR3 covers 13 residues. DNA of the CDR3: TGTGCCAGCAGCTTAGAGAACAGAGATGGCTACACCTTC. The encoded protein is CASSLENRDGYTF.

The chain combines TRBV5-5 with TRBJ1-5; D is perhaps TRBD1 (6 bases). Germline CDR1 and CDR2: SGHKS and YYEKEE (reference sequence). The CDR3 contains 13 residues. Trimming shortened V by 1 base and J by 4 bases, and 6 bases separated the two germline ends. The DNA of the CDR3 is TGTGCCAGCAGCTTGACAGGGAATCAGCCCCAGCATTTT. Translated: CASSLTGNQPQHF.

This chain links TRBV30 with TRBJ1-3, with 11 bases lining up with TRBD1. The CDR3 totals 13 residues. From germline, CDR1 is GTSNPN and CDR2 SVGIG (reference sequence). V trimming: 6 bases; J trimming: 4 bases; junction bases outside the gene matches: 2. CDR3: CACGTGGGNTIYF. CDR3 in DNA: TGTGCCTGCGGGACAGGGGGAGGAAACACCATATATTTT.

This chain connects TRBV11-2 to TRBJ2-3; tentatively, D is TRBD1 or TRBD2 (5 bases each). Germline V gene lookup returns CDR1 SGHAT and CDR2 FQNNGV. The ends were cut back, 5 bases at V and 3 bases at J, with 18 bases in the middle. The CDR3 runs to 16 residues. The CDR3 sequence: CASSPGTRRSTDTQYF. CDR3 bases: TGTGCCAGCAGCCCAGGGACCCGGAGGTCGACAGATACGCAGTATTTT.

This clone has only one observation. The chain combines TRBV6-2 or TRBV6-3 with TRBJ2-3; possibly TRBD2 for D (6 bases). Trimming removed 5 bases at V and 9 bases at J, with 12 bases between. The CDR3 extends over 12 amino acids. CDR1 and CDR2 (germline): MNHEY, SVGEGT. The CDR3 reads CASSPSGQTQYF. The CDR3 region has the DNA TGTGCCAGCAGTCCAAGCGGGCAGACGCAGTATTTT.

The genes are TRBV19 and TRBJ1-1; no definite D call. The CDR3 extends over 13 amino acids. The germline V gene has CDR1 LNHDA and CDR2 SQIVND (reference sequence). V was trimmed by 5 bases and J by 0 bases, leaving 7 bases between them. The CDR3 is CASSARMNTEAFF. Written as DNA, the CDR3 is TGTGCCAGTAGTGCTAGAATGAACACTGAAGCTTTCTTT.

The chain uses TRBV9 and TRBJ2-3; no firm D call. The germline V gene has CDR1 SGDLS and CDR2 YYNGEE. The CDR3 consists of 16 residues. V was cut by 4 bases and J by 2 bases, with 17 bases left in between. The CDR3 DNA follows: TGTGCCAGCAGCTGGAACCCCGTTTTTCCCACAGATACGCAGTATTTT. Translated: CASSWNPVFPTDTQYF.

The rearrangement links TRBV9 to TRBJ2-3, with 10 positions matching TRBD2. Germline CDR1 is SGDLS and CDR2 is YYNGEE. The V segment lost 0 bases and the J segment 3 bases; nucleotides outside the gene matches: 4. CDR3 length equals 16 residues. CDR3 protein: CASSVASGGDTDTQYF. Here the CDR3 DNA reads TGTGCCAGCAGCGTAGCGAGCGGGGGGGATACAGATACGCAGTATTTT.

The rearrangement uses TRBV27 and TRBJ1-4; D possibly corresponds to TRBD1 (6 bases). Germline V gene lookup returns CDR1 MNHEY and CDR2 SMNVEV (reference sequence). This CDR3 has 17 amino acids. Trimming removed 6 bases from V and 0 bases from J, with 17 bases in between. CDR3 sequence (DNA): TGTGCCAGCAGCAGCTCCGACAGGATTGCAACTAATGAAAAACTGTTTTTT. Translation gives CASSSSDRIATNEKLFF.

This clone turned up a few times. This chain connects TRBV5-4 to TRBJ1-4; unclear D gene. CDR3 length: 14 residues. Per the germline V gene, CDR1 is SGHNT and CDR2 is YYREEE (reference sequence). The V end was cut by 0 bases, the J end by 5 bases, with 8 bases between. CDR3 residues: CASSLADTNEKLFF. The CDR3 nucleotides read TGTGCCAGCAGCTTGGCGGATACCAATGAAAAACTGTTTTTT.

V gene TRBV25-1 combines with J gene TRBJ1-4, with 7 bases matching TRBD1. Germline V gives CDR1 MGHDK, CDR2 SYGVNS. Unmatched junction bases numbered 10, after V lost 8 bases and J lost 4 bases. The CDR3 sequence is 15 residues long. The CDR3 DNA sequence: TGTGCCAGCCAACCAGGGGGGGGCCGTAATGAAAAACTGTTTTTT. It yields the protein CASQPGGGRNEKLFF.

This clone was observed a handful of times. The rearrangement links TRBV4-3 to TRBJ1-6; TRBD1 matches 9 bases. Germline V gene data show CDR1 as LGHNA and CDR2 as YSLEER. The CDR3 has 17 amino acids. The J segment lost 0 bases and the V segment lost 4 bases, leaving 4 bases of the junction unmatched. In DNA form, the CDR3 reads TGCGCCAGCAGCCGAGGACAGGGGAGCTCCTATAATTCACCCCTCCACTTT. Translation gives CASSRGQGSSYNSPLHF.